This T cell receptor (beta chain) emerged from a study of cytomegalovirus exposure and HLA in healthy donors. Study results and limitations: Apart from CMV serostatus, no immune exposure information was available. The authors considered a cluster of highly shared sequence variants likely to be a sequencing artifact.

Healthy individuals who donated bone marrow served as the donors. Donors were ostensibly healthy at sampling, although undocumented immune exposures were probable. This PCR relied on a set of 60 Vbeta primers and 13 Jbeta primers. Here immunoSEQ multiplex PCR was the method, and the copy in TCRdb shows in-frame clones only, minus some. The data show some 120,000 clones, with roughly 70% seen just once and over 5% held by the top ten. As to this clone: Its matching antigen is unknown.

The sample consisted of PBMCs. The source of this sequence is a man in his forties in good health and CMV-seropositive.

CDR3 residues: CASSLTGETEAFF. The CDR3 DNA is TGTGCCAGCAGTCTTACAGGGGAAACTGAAGCTTTCTTT. This sequence joins TRBV27 and TRBJ1-1; TRBD1 matches at 7 bases. J gave up 5 bases and V 5 bases, and 5 bases lay outside the gene matches. This CDR3 contains 13 residues. Germline V gene data show CDR1 as MNHEY and CDR2 as SMNVEV (reference sequence).